This T cell receptor (beta chain) was captured by sequencing in a study of patients and donors after allogeneic stem cell transplantation. MiXCR, run by TCRdb on the RT-PCR reads, gives a single entry per CDR3 protein. Among 900,000 to 1,000,000 distinct CDR3 sequences listed, 15% to 20% were seen once. The CDR3 length is 14 residues. In germline, CDR1 is MGHRA, CDR2 YSYEKL. V was pared by 1 base and J by 3 bases, with 10 bases between. The specimen was blood, either unsorted or a sorted T cell fraction (not recorded which). This TCR derives from a human donor who was either an allogeneic HSCT recipient or a stem cell or donor lymphocyte infusion donor (not recorded which). It is not recorded whose cells these are; they may come from a transplant donor. This sequence joins TRBV4-1 and TRBJ2-7; D is perhaps TRBD2 (5 bases). CDR3 sequence (DNA): TGCGCCAGCAGCCAAGTCTGGCGGGTCTACGAGCAGTACTTC. As protein: CASSQVWRVYEQYF.